A selection of T cell receptor beta chains follows, all from one sample in a study of shared clonotypes between healthy human individuals. The method was immunoSEQ multiplex PCR; TCRdb's version includes in-frame clones alone and lacks a portion of them. The sample shows millions of clones, 85% to 95% of them seen only once. The sequenced sample was naive CD8+ T cells from PBMCs. All receptors come from a young man in good health. Some clones in this sample may be carry-over from other donors' samples. CDR3s include the opening cysteine and the closing phenylalanine or tryptophan. Fields, in order: D gene, V gene, clone size, J gene, CDR3 protein, CDR3 DNA. A D gene is named only where the DNA matches it firmly. Clone size is stated in some rows and not others, as once, few, many or a class when expanded.

d_gene: TRBD1; v_gene: TRBV7-9; abundance: -; j_gene: TRBJ2-7; CDR3aa: CASSLGDRKEQYF; CDR3nt: TGTGCCAGCAGCTTGGGGGACAGGAAAGAGCAGTACTTC
d_gene: TRBD2; v_gene: TRBV7-9; abundance: -; j_gene: TRBJ2-5; CDR3aa: CASNPGSGRGQETQYF; CDR3nt: TGTGCCAGCAATCCGGGCAGCGGGAGGGGCCAAGAGACCCAGTACTTC
d_gene: -; v_gene: TRBV19; abundance: once; j_gene: TRBJ2-7; CDR3aa: CASSPPGSYEQYF; CDR3nt: TGTGCCAGTAGCCCTCCGGGCTCCTACGAGCAGTACTTC
d_gene: -; v_gene: TRBV7-9; abundance: -; j_gene: TRBJ1-2; CDR3aa: CASSLEQSYGYTF; CDR3nt: TGTGCCAGCAGCTTAGAGCAGTCCTATGGCTACACCTTC
d_gene: -; v_gene: TRBV4-1; abundance: -; j_gene: TRBJ2-2; CDR3aa: CASSQWDTGELFF; CDR3nt: TGCGCCAGCAGCCAATGGGATACCGGGGAGCTGTTTTTT
d_gene: TRBD1; v_gene: TRBV28; abundance: -; j_gene: TRBJ2-7; CDR3aa: CASRPQDRVGYEQYF; CDR3nt: TGTGCCAGCAGGCCACAGGACAGGGTCGGCTACGAGCAGTACTTC
d_gene: -; v_gene: TRBV4-1; abundance: few; j_gene: TRBJ1-3; CDR3aa: CASSQDRTLGNTIYF; CDR3nt: TGCGCCAGCAGCCAAGATCGGACATTAGGAAACACCATATATTTT
d_gene: -; v_gene: TRBV10-3; abundance: -; j_gene: TRBJ2-7; CDR3aa: CAISESIPEQYF; CDR3nt: TGTGCCATCAGTGAGTCGATCCCGGAGCAGTACTTC
d_gene: -; v_gene: TRBV2; abundance: -; j_gene: TRBJ2-2; CDR3aa: CASSEQSGTSGELFF; CDR3nt: TGTGCCAGCAGTGAACAGTCCGGGACATCCGGGGAGCTGTTTTTT
d_gene: -; v_gene: TRBV7-9; abundance: -; j_gene: TRBJ2-2; CDR3aa: CASSPPTSGELFF; CDR3nt: TGTGCCAGCAGCCCCCCGACCTCCGGGGAGCTGTTTTTT
d_gene: TRBD1; v_gene: TRBV6-1; abundance: few; j_gene: TRBJ2-1; CDR3aa: CASRARDRDDEQFF; CDR3nt: TGTGCCAGCAGGGCCCGGGACAGGGACGATGAGCAGTTCTTC
d_gene: TRBD1; v_gene: TRBV28; abundance: -; j_gene: TRBJ2-1; CDR3aa: CASTDRGHYNEQFF; CDR3nt: TGTGCCAGCACCGACAGGGGGCACTACAATGAGCAGTTCTTC
d_gene: -; v_gene: TRBV6-1; abundance: -; j_gene: TRBJ2-6; CDR3aa: CASTPISGANVLTF; CDR3nt: TGTGCCAGCACACCCATCTCTGGGGCCAACGTCCTGACTTTC
d_gene: -; v_gene: TRBV11-2; abundance: -; j_gene: TRBJ1-2; CDR3aa: CASSPRGAQGWYGYTF; CDR3nt: TGTGCCAGCAGTCCACGGGGGGCGCAGGGGTGGTATGGCTACACCTTC
d_gene: -; v_gene: TRBV5-8; abundance: -; j_gene: TRBJ1-2; CDR3aa: CASSFSDQRIPNYGYTF; CDR3nt: TGTGCCAGCAGCTTCTCTGACCAGCGAATCCCTAACTATGGCTACACCTTC
d_gene: -; v_gene: TRBV28; abundance: -; j_gene: TRBJ2-7; CDR3aa: CASSLTVSYEQYF; CDR3nt: TGTGCCAGCAGTTTGACAGTTTCCTACGAACAGTACTTC
d_gene: TRBD2; v_gene: TRBV4-3; abundance: -; j_gene: TRBJ2-2; CDR3aa: CASSPTSGGPTGELFF; CDR3nt: TGCGCCAGCAGCCCAACTAGCGGGGGGCCCACCGGGGAGCTGTTTTTT
d_gene: -; v_gene: TRBV27; abundance: -; j_gene: TRBJ1-1; CDR3aa: CASSLVQNTEAFF; CDR3nt: TGTGCCAGCAGTTTGGTACAGAACACTGAAGCTTTCTTT
d_gene: -; v_gene: TRBV7-6; abundance: -; j_gene: TRBJ2-7; CDR3aa: CASSLGVYYEQYF; CDR3nt: TGTGCCAGCAGCTTAGGAGTGTACTACGAGCAGTACTTC
d_gene: -; v_gene: TRBV29-1; abundance: -; j_gene: TRBJ2-1; CDR3aa: CSVEWVSSYNEQFF; CDR3nt: TGCAGCGTTGAATGGGTTAGCTCCTACAATGAGCAGTTCTTC
d_gene: -; v_gene: TRBV5-1; abundance: -; j_gene: TRBJ2-3; CDR3aa: CASSLARLAVADTQYF; CDR3nt: TGCGCCAGCAGCTTGGCCAGGCTAGCAGTGGCAGATACGCAGTATTTT
d_gene: -; v_gene: TRBV28; abundance: -; j_gene: TRBJ2-7; CDR3aa: CASSFPGTDYEQYF; CDR3nt: TGTGCCAGCAGTTTCCCAGGGACGGATTACGAGCAGTACTTC
d_gene: TRBD1; v_gene: TRBV30; abundance: -; j_gene: TRBJ1-1; CDR3aa: CAWRQGDTEAFF; CDR3nt: TGTGCCTGGAGACAGGGGGACACTGAAGCTTTCTTT
d_gene: -; v_gene: TRBV5-6; abundance: -; j_gene: TRBJ2-7; CDR3aa: CASSWRRGSSYEQYF; CDR3nt: TGTGCCAGCAGCTGGAGGAGGGGAAGCTCCTACGAGCAGTACTTC
d_gene: TRBD1; v_gene: TRBV5-6; abundance: -; j_gene: TRBJ2-6; CDR3aa: CASSFYRGAGANVLTF; CDR3nt: TGTGCCAGCAGCTTCTACAGGGGCGCTGGGGCCAACGTCCTGACTTTC
d_gene: TRBD2; v_gene: TRBV19; abundance: once; j_gene: TRBJ2-7; CDR3aa: CASSSGGSYEQYF; CDR3nt: TGTGCCAGCTCCAGCGGGGGGTCCTACGAGCAGTACTTC
d_gene: -; v_gene: TRBV28; abundance: -; j_gene: TRBJ2-7; CDR3aa: CASSLARAGRSSYEQYF; CDR3nt: TGTGCCAGCAGTTTGGCGAGGGCGGGACGGAGCTCCTACGAGCAGTACTTC
d_gene: TRBD1; v_gene: TRBV5-8; abundance: once; j_gene: TRBJ1-5; CDR3aa: CASSPRQGFSSNQPQHF; CDR3nt: TGTGCCAGCAGCCCGCGACAGGGATTTTCTAGCAATCAGCCCCAGCATTTT
d_gene: -; v_gene: TRBV7-9; abundance: once; j_gene: TRBJ1-2; CDR3aa: CASSLVLPRYNYGYTF; CDR3nt: TGTGCCAGCAGCTTAGTCCTCCCGCGTTATAACTATGGCTACACCTTC
d_gene: TRBD2; v_gene: TRBV11-2; abundance: -; j_gene: TRBJ2-5; CDR3aa: CASSSNPGLQETQYF; CDR3nt: TGTGCCAGCAGCTCAAATCCGGGACTACAAGAGACCCAGTACTTC
d_gene: -; v_gene: TRBV9; abundance: -; j_gene: TRBJ1-3; CDR3aa: CASSVAQVYSGNTIYF; CDR3nt: TGTGCCAGCAGCGTAGCTCAGGTTTACTCTGGAAACACCATATATTTT
d_gene: -; v_gene: TRBV27; abundance: -; j_gene: TRBJ2-1; CDR3aa: CASSLILQGLDEQFF; CDR3nt: TGTGCCAGCAGTTTAATATTACAGGGATTGGATGAGCAGTTCTTC
d_gene: TRBD1; v_gene: TRBV5-5; abundance: -; j_gene: TRBJ2-1; CDR3aa: CASSSGTGTGYEQFF; CDR3nt: TGTGCCAGCAGCTCGGGGACAGGGACAGGGTATGAGCAGTTCTTC
d_gene: TRBD1; v_gene: TRBV28; abundance: -; j_gene: TRBJ2-7; CDR3aa: CASRWGQGPRGQYF; CDR3nt: TGTGCCAGCAGGTGGGGACAGGGGCCCAGGGGGCAGTACTTC
d_gene: -; v_gene: TRBV5-1; abundance: -; j_gene: TRBJ2-3; CDR3aa: CASSLDPRSTDTQYF; CDR3nt: TGCGCCAGCAGCTTGGATCCCAGGAGCACAGATACGCAGTATTTT
d_gene: -; v_gene: TRBV28; abundance: -; j_gene: TRBJ2-3; CDR3aa: CASSALLADTQYF; CDR3nt: TGTGCCAGCAGTGCCCTACTAGCAGATACGCAGTATTTT
d_gene: -; v_gene: TRBV29-1; abundance: -; j_gene: TRBJ1-4; CDR3aa: CSFVDSATNEKLFF; CDR3nt: TGCAGCTTCGTGGACAGTGCAACTAATGAAAAACTGTTTTTT
d_gene: -; v_gene: TRBV9; abundance: -; j_gene: TRBJ2-7; CDR3aa: CASSVGGNHEQYF; CDR3nt: TGTGCCAGCAGCGTAGGTGGTAACCACGAGCAGTACTTC
d_gene: -; v_gene: TRBV27; abundance: -; j_gene: TRBJ2-5; CDR3aa: CANPGERGQTQYF; CDR3nt: TGTGCCAACCCCGGCGAGCGAGGGCAGACCCAGTACTTC
d_gene: TRBD2; v_gene: TRBV10-3; abundance: -; j_gene: TRBJ2-5; CDR3aa: CAIITGLADQETQYF; CDR3nt: TGTGCCATCATCACGGGACTAGCGGATCAAGAGACCCAGTACTTC
d_gene: TRBD2; v_gene: TRBV11-2; abundance: -; j_gene: TRBJ2-1; CDR3aa: CASSLGRGTSAYNEQFF; CDR3nt: TGTGCCAGCAGCTTAGGTCGAGGGACTAGCGCCTACAATGAGCAGTTCTTC
d_gene: -; v_gene: TRBV10-3; abundance: -; j_gene: TRBJ1-2; CDR3aa: CAISRDGSFNYGYTF; CDR3nt: TGTGCCATCAGCCGGGACGGATCCTTTAACTATGGCTACACCTTC